This T cell receptor beta chain was sequenced for a study of T cell changes during pregnancy in multiple sclerosis. Sequencing was performed with immunoSEQ multiplex PCR; in TCRdb, only in-frame clones are kept and a portion is missing. The table shows 45,000 or so clones, with approximately 90% occurring only once. With 5 bases removed from V and 1 base from J, the gap between germline ends came to 9 bases. From germline, CDR1 is MNHEY and CDR2 SMNVEV (reference sequence). This CDR3 is built from 14 residues. The sample in question was CD4+ T cells from peripheral blood mononuclear cells, obtained after pregnancy. The clonotype originates from a female donor with multiple sclerosis, enrolled in a pregnancy study. The genes are TRBV27 and TRBJ1-3; D ambiguous. CDR3 in amino acids: CASSATRSGNTIYF. In DNA form, the CDR3 reads TGTGCCAGCAGTGCGACACGTTCTGGAAACACCATATATTTT.